In this sample, the clone carrying this T cell receptor beta chain turned up many times. What it recognizes is unknown. The record originates from a study of T cell responses to AZD1222 COVID-19 vaccine. Study conclusions and caveats: Researchers took repertoire samples only after the peak T cell response had come. Two doses of AZD1222 preceded a rise in Spike-specific TCR breadth and depth. Donors were chiefly white British, with a greater number of females, and clonal diversity was perhaps underestimated.

TCRdb keeps only in-frame clones here, not all; method: immunoSEQ multiplex PCR. This table has some 110,000 clones, 80% to 90% appearing once. CDR1 is SGHNT and CDR2 is YYREEE in the germline V gene (reference sequence). The CDR3 contains 13 residues. V lost 5 bases, J lost 3 bases, and 11 bases lay in between. The receptor's source is an adult in good health. The genes are TRBV5-4 and TRBJ1-2; D is undetermined. Specimen: peripheral blood, collected on day 0 of MenACWY control vaccination. As DNA, the CDR3 is TGTGCCAGCAGACCAGGACTAGACTATGGCTACACCTTC. Amino acid sequence: CASRPGLDYGYTF.